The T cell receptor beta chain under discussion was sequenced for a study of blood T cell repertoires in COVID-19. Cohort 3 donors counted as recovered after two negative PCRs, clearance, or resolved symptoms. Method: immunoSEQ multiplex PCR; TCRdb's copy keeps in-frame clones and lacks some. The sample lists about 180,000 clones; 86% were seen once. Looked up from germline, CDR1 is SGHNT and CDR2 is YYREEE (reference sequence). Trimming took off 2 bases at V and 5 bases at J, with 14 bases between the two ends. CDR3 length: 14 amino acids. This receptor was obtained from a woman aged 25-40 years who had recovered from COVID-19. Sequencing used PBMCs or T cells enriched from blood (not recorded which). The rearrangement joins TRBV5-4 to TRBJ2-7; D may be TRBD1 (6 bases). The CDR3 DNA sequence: TGTGCCAGCAGCTTAAAATACAGGGACAACGAGCAGTACTTC. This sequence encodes CASSLKYRDNEQYF. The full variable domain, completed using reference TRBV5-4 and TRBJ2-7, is ETGVTQSPTHLIKTRGQQVTLRCSSQSGHNTVSWYQQALGQGPQFIFQYYREEENGRGNFPPRFSGLQFPNYSSELNVNALELDDSALYLCASSLKYRDNEQYFGPGTRLTVT.